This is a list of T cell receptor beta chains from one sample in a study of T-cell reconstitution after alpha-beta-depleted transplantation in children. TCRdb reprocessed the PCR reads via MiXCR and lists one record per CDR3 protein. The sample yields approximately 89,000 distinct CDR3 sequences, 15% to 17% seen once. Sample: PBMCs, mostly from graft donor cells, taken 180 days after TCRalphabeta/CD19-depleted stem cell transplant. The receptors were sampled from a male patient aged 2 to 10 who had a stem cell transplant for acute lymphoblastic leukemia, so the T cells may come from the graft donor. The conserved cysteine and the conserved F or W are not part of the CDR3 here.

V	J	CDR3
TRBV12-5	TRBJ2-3	ASGFLRGSGTDTQY
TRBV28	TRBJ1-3	ASTSEGNTIY
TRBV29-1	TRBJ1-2	SVETSNYGYT
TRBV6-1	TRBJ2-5	ASRFRHRGLVYQETQY
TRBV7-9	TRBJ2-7	ASSPGTVNEQY
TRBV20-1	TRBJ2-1	SAAGGYSYNEQF
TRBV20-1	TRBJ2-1	SARDAERGTLENEQF
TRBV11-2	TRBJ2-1	ASSLTGTSGLSSYNEQF
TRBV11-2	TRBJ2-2	ASSLSATGELF
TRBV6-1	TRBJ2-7	ASSRHLGGISEQY
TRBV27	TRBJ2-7	ASSLFSPVTDEQY
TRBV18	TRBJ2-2	ASSPTGPGELF
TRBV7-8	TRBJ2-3	ASSLSPSGNTDTQY
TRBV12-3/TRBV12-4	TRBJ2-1	ASSLGPGTGEMSSYNEQF
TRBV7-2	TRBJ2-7	ASSFQTLGISSYEQY
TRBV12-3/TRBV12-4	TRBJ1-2	ASSLGTGTAT
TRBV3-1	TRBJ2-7	ASGHLNGSSYEQY
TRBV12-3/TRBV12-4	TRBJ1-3	ASSLQGSGNTIY
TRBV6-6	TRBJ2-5	ASSYSRGETQY
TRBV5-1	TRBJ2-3	ASSFLGGLTDTQY
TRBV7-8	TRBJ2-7	ASSTMGRDWRLEQY
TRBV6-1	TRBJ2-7	ASSEIEVQSYEQY
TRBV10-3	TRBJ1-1	AISPGQGIKNTEAF
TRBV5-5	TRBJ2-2	ASSFGGGRTGELF
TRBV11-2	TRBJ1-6	ASKIGTGSSSYNSPLH
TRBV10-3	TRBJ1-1	AISAGRAGDTEAF
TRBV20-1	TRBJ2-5	SAALTQETQY
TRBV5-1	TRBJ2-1	ASSLTRTINEQF
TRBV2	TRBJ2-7	ASGRPGQGVEQY
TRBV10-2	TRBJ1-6	ASSSTGERSPLH
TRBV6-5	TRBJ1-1	ASSYSGDRGTEAF
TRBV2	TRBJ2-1	ASSDTLAGFYNEQF
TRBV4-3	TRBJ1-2	ASSQDFPGDDGYT
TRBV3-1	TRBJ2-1	ASSQVWSSSYNEQF
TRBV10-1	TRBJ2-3	ACSGNNTDTRY
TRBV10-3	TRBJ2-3	AISEQGSGTDTQY
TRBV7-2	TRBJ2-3	ASSLAGGSDTQY
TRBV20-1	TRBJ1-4	SARTRGLREKLF
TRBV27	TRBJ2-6	ASSSVDRANVLT
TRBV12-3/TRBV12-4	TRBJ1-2	ASSLALQIGYT
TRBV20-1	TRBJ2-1	SARRVAGGNNEQF
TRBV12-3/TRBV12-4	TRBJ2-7	ASSWQSSYEQY
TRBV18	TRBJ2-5	ASSPGTRRETQY
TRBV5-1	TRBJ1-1	ASSLGWAGGGMNTEAF
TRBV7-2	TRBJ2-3	ASTLLSPQWQY
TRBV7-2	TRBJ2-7	ATASGGSSYEQY
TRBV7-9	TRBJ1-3	ASSLGLFSGNTIY
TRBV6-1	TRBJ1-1	ASSRRPGPNTEAF
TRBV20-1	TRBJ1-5	SARDGQGGPSYSNQPQH
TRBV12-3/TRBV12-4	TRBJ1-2	ASSSLGHGYT
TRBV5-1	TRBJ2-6	ASSTQQGAGANVLT
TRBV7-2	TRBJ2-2	ASSRPGQGTGELF
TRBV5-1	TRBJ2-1	ASSSNLYNEQF
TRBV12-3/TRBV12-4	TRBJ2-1	ASSSPTGLAGANEQF